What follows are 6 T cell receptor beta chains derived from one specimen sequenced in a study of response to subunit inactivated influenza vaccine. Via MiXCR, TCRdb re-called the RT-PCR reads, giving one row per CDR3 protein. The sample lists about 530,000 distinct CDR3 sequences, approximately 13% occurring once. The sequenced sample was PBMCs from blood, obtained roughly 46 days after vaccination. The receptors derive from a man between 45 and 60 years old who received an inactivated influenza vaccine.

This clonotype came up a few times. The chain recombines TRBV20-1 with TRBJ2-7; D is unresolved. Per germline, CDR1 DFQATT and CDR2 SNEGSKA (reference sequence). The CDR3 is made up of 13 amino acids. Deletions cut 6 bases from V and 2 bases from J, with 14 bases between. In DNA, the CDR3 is TGCAGTGCAACTGGTCGGGCAGCCTACGAGCAGTACTTC. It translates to CSATGRAAYEQYF.

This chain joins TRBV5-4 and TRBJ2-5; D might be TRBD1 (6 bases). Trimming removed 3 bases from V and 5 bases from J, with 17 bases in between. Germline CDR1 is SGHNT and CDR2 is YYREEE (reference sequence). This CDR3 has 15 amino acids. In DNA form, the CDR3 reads TGTGCCAGCAGCTCTCGTGGGGGCTCAATGGAGACCCAGTACTTC. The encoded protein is CASSSRGGSMETQYF.

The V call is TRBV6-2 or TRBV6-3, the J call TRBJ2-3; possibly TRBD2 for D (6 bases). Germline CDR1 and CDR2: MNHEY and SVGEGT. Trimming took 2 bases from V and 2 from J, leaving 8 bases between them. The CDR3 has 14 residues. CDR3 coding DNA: TGTGCCAGCAGTTACCGGGACTTCACAGATACGCAGTATTTT. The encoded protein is CASSYRDFTDTQYF.

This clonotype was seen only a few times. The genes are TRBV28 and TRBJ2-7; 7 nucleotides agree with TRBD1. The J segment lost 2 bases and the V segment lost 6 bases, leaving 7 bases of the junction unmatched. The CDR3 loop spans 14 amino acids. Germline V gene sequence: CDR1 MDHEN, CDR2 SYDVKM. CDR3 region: CASRLDRMAYEQYF. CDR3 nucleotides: TGTGCCAGCAGGTTGGACAGGATGGCCTACGAGCAGTACTTC. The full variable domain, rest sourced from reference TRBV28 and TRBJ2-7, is DVKVTQSSRYLVKRTGEKVFLECVQDMDHENMFWYRQDPGLGLRLIYFSYDVKMKEKGDIPEGYSVSREKKERFSLILESASTNQTSMYLCASRLDRMAYEQYFGPGTRLTVT.

The DNA for the CDR3 is TGTGCCAGCAGCTTCGCCGGGATCTCCTACGAGCAGTACTTC. Translation gives CASSFAGISYEQYF. V usage is TRBV7-2 and J usage is TRBJ2-7; TRBD2 is a possible D gene (5 bases). This CDR3 is 14 amino acids long. With 3 bases removed from V and 0 bases from J, the gap between germline ends came to 9 bases. The germline V gene has CDR1 SGHTA and CDR2 FQGNSA.

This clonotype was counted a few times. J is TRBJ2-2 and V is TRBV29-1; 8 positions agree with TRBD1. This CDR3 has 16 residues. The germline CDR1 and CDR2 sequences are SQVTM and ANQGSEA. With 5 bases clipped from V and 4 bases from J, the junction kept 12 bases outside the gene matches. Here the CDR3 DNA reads TGCAGCGTTCGACCCCTGACAGGGGCCCTCACCGGGGAGCTGTTTTTT. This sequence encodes CSVRPLTGALTGELFF.